This TCR beta chain was sequenced for a study of blood T cell repertoires in COVID-19. Study-wide background: Material from acute and convalescent COVID-19 was sourced from the United States, Italy and Spain. T cells, B-cell-depleted T cells, or PBMCs provided the cDNA or gDNA that served as material.

Germline assignment: CDR1 MGHRA and CDR2 YSYEKL. V shed 0 bases, J shed 1 base, and the junction held 7 bases outside the gene matches. This CDR3 is built from 19 residues. The protocol was immunoSEQ multiplex PCR, while the TCRdb copy is restricted to in-frame clones and leaves out a portion. The profile shows 200,000 to 250,000 clones, roughly 87% of them singletons. Sequenced material: peripheral blood. The source is a man in his forties with active or convalescent COVID-19. V gene TRBV4-1 combines with J gene TRBJ1-6, with TRBD1 matching over 9 bases. The CDR3 sequence: CASSQERTGVFSYNSPLHF. CDR3 bases: TGCGCCAGCAGCCAAGAACGGACAGGGGTATTTTCCTATAATTCACCCCTCCACTTT.